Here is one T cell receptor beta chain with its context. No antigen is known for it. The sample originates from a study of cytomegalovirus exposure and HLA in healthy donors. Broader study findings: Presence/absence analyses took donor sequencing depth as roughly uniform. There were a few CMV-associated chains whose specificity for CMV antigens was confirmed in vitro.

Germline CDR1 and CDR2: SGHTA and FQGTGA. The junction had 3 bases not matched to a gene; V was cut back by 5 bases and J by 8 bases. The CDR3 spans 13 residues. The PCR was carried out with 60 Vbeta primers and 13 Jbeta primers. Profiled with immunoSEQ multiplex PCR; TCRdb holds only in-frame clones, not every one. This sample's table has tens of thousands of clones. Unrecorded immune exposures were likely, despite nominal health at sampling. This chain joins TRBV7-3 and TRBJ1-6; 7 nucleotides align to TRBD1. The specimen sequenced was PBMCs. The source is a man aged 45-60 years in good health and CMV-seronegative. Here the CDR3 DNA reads TGTGCCAGCAGCGAAACAGGGGATTCACCCCTCCACTTT. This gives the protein CASSETGDSPLHF.